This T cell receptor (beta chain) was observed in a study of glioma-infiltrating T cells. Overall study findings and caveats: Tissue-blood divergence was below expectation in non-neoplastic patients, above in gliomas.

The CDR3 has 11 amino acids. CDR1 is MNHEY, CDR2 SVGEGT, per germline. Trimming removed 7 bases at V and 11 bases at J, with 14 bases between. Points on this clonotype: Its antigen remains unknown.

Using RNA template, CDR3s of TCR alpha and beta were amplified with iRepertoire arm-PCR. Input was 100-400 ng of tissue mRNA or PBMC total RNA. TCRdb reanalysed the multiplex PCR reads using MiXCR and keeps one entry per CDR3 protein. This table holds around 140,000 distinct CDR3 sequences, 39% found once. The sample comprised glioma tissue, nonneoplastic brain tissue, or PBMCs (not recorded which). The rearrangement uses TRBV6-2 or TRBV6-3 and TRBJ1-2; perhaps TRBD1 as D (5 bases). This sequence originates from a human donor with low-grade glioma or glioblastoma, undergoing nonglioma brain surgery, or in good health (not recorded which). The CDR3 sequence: CASNDKGTYTF. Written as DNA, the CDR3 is TGTGCCAGCAATGATAAAGGGACGTACACCTTC.